Included here is one TCR beta chain sequence, with context. Its antigen is currently unknown. The donors were members of the validation cohort, which comprised about 120 subjects and was separate from the first cohort of roughly 700 subjects. This entry is derived from a study of cytomegalovirus exposure and HLA in healthy donors. Study-level information: The 90 to 150 validation repertoires used a platform that matched the one used for the 600 to 750 first-cohort repertoires, as a later analysis reported.

Study findings and constraints: First-cohort TCR clusters were later found to tend to co-occur in the approximately 110 validation repertoires. Diagnosis of cytomegalovirus status made by the classifier reportedly showed high specificity and sensitivity.

The repertoire was sequenced with immunoSEQ multiplex PCR; TCRdb's copy has only in-frame clones and lacks some. Of around 150,000 clones in the sample, about 86% were seen once. The sequence derives from a young woman in good health and CMV-seropositive. The sequenced sample was PBMCs.

CDR3 region: CASTLSYSYNSPLHF. CDR3 sequence (DNA): TGTGCCAGCACGCTATCTTACTCCTATAATTCACCCCTCCACTTT. The chain couples TRBV28 to TRBJ1-6; D gene ambiguous. The CDR3 totals 15 residues. Trimming took off 7 bases at V and 0 bases at J, with 10 bases between the two ends. The germline V gene encodes CDR1 MDHEN and CDR2 SYDVKM.